This TCR beta chain originates from a study of glioma-infiltrating T cells. This clonotype was observed at least ten times. The target antigen is unknown. TCR alpha and beta CDR3 regions were amplified from RNA using iRepertoire nested multiplex PCR. One-step reverse transcription and amplification started from approximately 100-400 ng of tissue mRNA or PBMC total RNA. TCRdb redid the calling of the multiplex PCR reads with MiXCR, one entry per CDR3 protein. The table records approximately 90,000 distinct CDR3 sequences, approximately 22% of them present only once. Findings of the study overall: Very few CDR3 sequences were shared between tissue and blood. Non-neoplastic patients had below-expected tissue-blood divergence, while all gliomas exceeded expectation.

Germline V CDR1 and CDR2: MNHNS, SASEGT. The CDR3 contains 14 residues. With 2 bases removed from V and 0 bases from J, the gap between germline ends came to 5 bases. This TCR was sampled from a human donor with low-grade glioma or glioblastoma, undergoing nonglioma brain surgery, or in good health (not recorded which). The sample comprised glioma tissue, nonneoplastic brain tissue, or PBMCs (not recorded which). The chain combines TRBV6-1 with TRBJ1-5; no clear D. DNA of the CDR3: TGTGCCAGCAGTGAACAATATAGCAATCAGCCCCAGCATTTT. This codes for CASSEQYSNQPQHF.